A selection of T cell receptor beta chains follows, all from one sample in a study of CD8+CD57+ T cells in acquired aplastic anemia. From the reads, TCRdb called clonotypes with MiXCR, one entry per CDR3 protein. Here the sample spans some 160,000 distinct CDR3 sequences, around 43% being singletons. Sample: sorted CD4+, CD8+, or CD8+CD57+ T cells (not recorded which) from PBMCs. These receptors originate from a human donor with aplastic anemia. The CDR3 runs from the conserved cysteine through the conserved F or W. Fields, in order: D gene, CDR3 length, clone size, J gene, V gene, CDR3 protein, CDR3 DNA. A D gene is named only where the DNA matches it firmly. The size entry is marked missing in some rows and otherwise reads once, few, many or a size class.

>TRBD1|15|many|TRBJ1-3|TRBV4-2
CASSPGQGTGNTIYF
TGTGCCAGCAGCCCGGGACAGGGGACTGGAAACACCATATATTTT
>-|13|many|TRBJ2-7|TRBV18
CASSGTRDGEQYF
TGTGCCAGCTCCGGGACACGGGACGGCGAGCAGTACTTC
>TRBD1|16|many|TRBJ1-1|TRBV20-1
CSAPRTGFGVGTEAFF
TGCAGTGCTCCGAGGACAGGGTTTGGGGTCGGGACTGAAGCTTTCTTT
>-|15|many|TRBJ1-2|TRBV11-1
CASSSSPVISYGYTF
TGTGCCAGCAGCTCGTCCCCGGTTATATCCTATGGCTACACCTTC
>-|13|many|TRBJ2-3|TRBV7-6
CASSSNSGDTQYF
TGTGCCAGCAGCTCCAATAGCGGAGATACGCAGTATTTT
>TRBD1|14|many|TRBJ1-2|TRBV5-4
CASSFGQGHYGYTF
TGTGCCAGCAGCTTTGGACAGGGACACTATGGCTACACCTTC
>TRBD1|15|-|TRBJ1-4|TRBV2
CASSERAGGNEKLFF
TGTGCCAGCAGTGAAAGGGCAGGGGGTAATGAAAAACTGTTTTTT
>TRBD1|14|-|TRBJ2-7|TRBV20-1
CSARDPRTGWEQYF
TGCAGTGCTAGAGATCCAAGGACAGGGTGGGAGCAGTACTTC
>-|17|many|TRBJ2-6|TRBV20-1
CSARDLVGGSGANVLTF
TGCAGTGCTAGAGATTTGGTGGGCGGCTCTGGGGCCAACGTCCTGACTTTC
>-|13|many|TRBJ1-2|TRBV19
CASSPTGREGYTF
TGTGCCAGTAGTCCCACGGGTAGGGAAGGCTACACCTTC
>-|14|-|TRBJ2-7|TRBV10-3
CAISWEALGLEQYF
TGTGCCATCAGTTGGGAGGCATTGGGGCTGGAGCAGTACTTC
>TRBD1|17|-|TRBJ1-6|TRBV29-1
CSVLSLRGRAMYSPLHF
TGCAGCGTTCTTAGTCTCAGGGGGCGGGCGATGTATTCACCCCTCCACTTT
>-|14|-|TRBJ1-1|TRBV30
CAWSVRQGNTEAFF
TGTGCCTGGAGTGTACGTCAGGGGAACACTGAAGCTTTCTTT
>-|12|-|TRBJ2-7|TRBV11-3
CASSFRVIEQYF
TGTGCCAGCAGCTTCAGGGTCATCGAGCAGTACTTC
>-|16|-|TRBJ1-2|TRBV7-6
CASSLGLGGGQSGNTF
TGTGCCAGCAGCTTAGGTCTCGGTGGGGGCCAATCTGGAAACACCTTC
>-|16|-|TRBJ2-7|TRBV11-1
CASSPPGTALSYEQYF
TGTGCCAGCTCACCTCCCGGGACTGCCCTCTCCTACGAGCAGTACTTC
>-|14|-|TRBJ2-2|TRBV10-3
CAISERTPTGELFF
TGTGCCATCAGCGAAAGGACTCCTACCGGGGAGCTGTTTTTT
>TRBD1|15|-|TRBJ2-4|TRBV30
CAWSRDRGAKNIQYF
TGTGCCTGGAGCCGGGACAGGGGTGCCAAAAACATTCAGTACTTC
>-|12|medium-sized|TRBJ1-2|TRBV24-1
CATSDQGYGYTF
TGTGCCACCAGTGATCAGGGTTATGGCTACACCTTC
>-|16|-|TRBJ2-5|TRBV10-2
CASSQGSLERQETQYF
TGTGCCAGCAGCCAAGGGAGTTTGGAGCGCCAAGAGACCCAGTACTTC
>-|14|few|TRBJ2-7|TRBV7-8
CASSPRGRDYEQYF
TGTGCCAGCAGCCCCCGTGGCAGGGACTACGAGCAGTACTTC
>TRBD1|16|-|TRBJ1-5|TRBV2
CASSRDRGVSNQPQHF
TGTGCCAGCTCCCGGGACAGGGGGGTTAGCAATCAGCCCCAGCATTTT
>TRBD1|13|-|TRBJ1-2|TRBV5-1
CASSSGTGGGYTF
TGCGCCAGCAGCTCCGGGACAGGGGGTGGCTACACCTTC
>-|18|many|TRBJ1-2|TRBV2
CASSEVSGRGSGDYGYTF
TGTGCCAGCAGTGAAGTGTCTGGGAGGGGGTCAGGGGACTATGGCTACACCTTC
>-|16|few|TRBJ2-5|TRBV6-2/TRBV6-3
CASSYSWGGPRETQYF
TGTGCCAGCAGTTACTCGTGGGGGGGGCCGAGAGAGACCCAGTACTTC
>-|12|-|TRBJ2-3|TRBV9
CASSVDEDTQYF
TGTGCCAGCAGCGTAGACGAAGATACGCAGTATTTT
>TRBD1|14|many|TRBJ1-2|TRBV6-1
CASNRDRVNYGYTF
TGTGCCAGCAATCGGGACAGGGTGAACTATGGCTACACCTTC
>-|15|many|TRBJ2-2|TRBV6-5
CASSLDQTGAGELFF
TGTGCCAGCAGTTTGGACCAGACTGGCGCCGGGGAGCTGTTTTTT
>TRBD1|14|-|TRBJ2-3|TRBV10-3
CAISGQGGTDTQYF
TGTGCCATCAGCGGACAGGGAGGCACAGATACGCAGTATTTT
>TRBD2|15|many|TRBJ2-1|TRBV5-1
CASSLAGEVYNEQFF
TGCGCCAGCAGCTTAGCGGGGGAGGTCTACAATGAGCAGTTCTTC
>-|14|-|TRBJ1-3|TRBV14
CASSYSGAGNTIYF
TGTGCCAGCAGTTACTCGGGGGCTGGAAACACCATATATTTT
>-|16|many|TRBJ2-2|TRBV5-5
CASSFGSGRDTGELFF
TGTGCCAGCAGCTTCGGAAGCGGTCGCGACACCGGGGAGCTGTTTTTT
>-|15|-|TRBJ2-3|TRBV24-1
CATSDYRGGTDTQYF
TGTGCCACCAGTGATTACAGGGGAGGGACAGATACGCAGTATTTT
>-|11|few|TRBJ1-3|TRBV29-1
CSVEEENTIYF
TGCAGCGTTGAAGAGGAAAACACCATATATTTT
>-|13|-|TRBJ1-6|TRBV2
CASSEMNRAPLHF
TGTGCCAGCAGTGAGATGAACAGGGCGCCCCTCCACTTT
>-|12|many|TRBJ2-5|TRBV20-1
CSARSYQETQYF
TGCAGTGCTAGGTCGTACCAAGAGACCCAGTACTTC
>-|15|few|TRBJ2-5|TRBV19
CSGSIEGSSGETQYF
TGTTCCGGTAGTATAGAAGGTTCGAGCGGGGAGACCCAGTACTTC
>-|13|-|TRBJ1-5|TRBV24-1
CATAGEVGQPQHF
TGTGCCACAGCAGGGGAAGTGGGTCAGCCCCAGCATTTT
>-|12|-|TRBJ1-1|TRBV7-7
CASSLPGSEAFF
TGTGCCAGCAGCCTACCGGGGTCGGAAGCTTTCTTT
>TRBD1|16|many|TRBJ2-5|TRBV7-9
CASRRTGTGEWETQYF
TGTGCCAGCAGACGAACCGGGACAGGGGAATGGGAGACCCAGTACTTC
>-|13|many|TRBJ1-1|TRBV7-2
CASSLANSLEAFF
TGTGCCAGCAGCTTAGCTAACAGCCTAGAAGCTTTCTTT
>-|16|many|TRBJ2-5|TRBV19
CASSIGGGGLQETQYF
TGTGCCAGTAGTATAGGAGGGGGGGGCCTCCAAGAGACCCAGTACTTC
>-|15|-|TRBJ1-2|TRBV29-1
CSVSGSEAKNYGYTF
TGCAGCGTCTCCGGGTCGGAAGCCAAAAACTATGGCTACACCTTC
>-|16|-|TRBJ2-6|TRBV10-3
CAISDPRTSGANVLTF
TGTGCCATCAGTGACCCCCGGACGTCCGGGGCCAACGTCCTGACTTTC
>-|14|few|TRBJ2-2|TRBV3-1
CASSQDPKTGELFF
TGTGCCAGCAGCCAAGACCCGAAGACCGGGGAGCTGTTTTTT
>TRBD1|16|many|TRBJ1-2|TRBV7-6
CASSLGTGQGNYGYTF
TGTGCCAGCAGCTTAGGAACGGGACAGGGGAACTATGGCTACACCTTC
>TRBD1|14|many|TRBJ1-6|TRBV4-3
CASSQEDRYSPLHF
TGCGCCAGCAGCCAAGAGGACAGGTATTCACCCCTCCACTTT
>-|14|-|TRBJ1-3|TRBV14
CASSPQGLRNTIYF
TGTGCCAGCAGCCCTCAGGGGTTGCGAAACACCATATATTTT
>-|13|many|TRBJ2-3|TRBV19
CASSSSSTDTQYF
TGTGCCAGTAGTTCCTCTAGCACAGATACGCAGTATTTT
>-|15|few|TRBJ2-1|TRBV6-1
CASRPPGNPYNEQFF
TGTGCCAGCAGACCTCCGGGGAACCCCTACAATGAGCAGTTCTTC
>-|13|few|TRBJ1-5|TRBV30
CAWSLTGNQPQHF
TGTGCCTGGAGTTTAACAGGGAATCAGCCCCAGCATTTT
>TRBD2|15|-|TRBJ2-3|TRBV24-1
CATSDRTSVTDTQYF
TGTGCCACCAGTGATCGGACTAGCGTCACAGATACGCAGTATTTT
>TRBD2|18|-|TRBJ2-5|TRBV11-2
CASSSPPTSGGTKETQYF
TGTGCCAGCAGCTCGCCTCCTACTAGCGGGGGGACTAAAGAGACCCAGTACTTC
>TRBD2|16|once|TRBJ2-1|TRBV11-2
CASSTRLAGPRNEQFF
TGTGCCAGCAGCACACGACTAGCGGGGCCTAGAAATGAGCAGTTCTTC